This T cell receptor beta chain appears in the sequencing data of a study of blood T cell repertoires in COVID-19. About the study: Whether acute or convalescent, the COVID-19 samples came from the United States, Italy and Spain. From T cells, B-cell-depleted T cells, or PBMCs came the material, which was cDNA or gDNA.

Method: immunoSEQ multiplex PCR; TCRdb's copy keeps in-frame clones and lacks some. The sample has over 200,000 clones, around four fifths seen once. Participant age was roughly 18 to 90 years, and participants resided in fewer than 25 US areas. Before being deemed recovered, Cohort 3 donors had two negative PCRs, clearance, or symptom resolution. This CDR3 contains 13 residues. V lost 6 bases and J 3 bases, leaving 12 bases between the germline ends. This clonotype originated in a man aged 35-49 years who had recovered from COVID-19. The sequencing input was PBMCs or T cells enriched from blood (not recorded which). The V gene is TRBV12-3 or TRBV12-4, the J gene TRBJ2-7; a weak D match, TRBD1 (5 bases). The CDR3 DNA is TGTGCCAGCAGCTTTAGGGGATACTACGAGCAGTACTTC. It encodes CASSFRGYYEQYF.